This entry features one T cell receptor beta chain sequence. The target antigen is unknown. Trimming removed 1 base from V and 0 bases from J, with 9 bases in between. Germline CDR1 SGHTA, CDR2 FQGNSA. CDR3 length equals 15 residues. The data belong to a study of memory CD4+ T cells and cytomegalovirus serostatus. Produced via immunoSEQ multiplex PCR; TCRdb's table is partial and in-frame only. This table has over 65,000 clones, approximately 80% appearing once. General study points: A US-trained random forest predicted CMV serostatus with median AUC approximately 0.9.

Single viable CD3+CD4+CD8-CD45RO+ cells were sorted as the memory CD4+ T cells. Donors' CMV status reflects serum IgG against pp150, pp28, p38, p52. Sequenced sample: memory CD4+ T cells from blood. The V and J genes are TRBV7-2 and TRBJ1-2; D might be TRBD1 (5 bases). The sequence came from an adult in good health and CMV-seronegative. The CDR3 loop reads CASSLGGTTNYGYTF. The CDR3 DNA sequence: TGTGCCAGCAGCTTAGGGGGCACTACTAACTATGGCTACACCTTC.